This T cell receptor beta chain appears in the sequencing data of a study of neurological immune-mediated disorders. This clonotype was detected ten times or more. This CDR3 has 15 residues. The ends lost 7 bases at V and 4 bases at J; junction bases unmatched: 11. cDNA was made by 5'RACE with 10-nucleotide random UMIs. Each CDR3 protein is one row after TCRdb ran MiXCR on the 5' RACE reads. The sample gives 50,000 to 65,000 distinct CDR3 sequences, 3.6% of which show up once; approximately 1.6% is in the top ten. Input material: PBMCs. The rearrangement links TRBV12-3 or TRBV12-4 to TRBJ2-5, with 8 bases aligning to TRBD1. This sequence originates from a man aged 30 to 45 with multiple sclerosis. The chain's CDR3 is CASNPGQGPRETQYF. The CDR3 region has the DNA TGTGCCAGCAACCCTGGACAGGGCCCACGAGAGACCCAGTACTTC.